A single T cell receptor beta chain is shown here with its context. What it recognizes is unknown. The sample comes from a study of cytomegalovirus exposure and HLA in healthy donors. General observations from the study: Roughly uniform depth of sequencing across donors was assumed in presence/absence analyses. The authors listed 150 to 200 TCR beta chains as cytomegalovirus-associated. In a later analysis, HLA-associated beta chains showed higher expansion and lower generation probabilities than comparable chains.

Each of the donors was a healthy bone marrow donor. PCR was performed using 60 Vbeta and 13 Jbeta primers. Method: immunoSEQ multiplex PCR; TCRdb's copy keeps in-frame clones and lacks some. The table has 110,000 to 150,000 clones, around 78% seen once. The origin of this receptor is a young woman in good health and CMV-seropositive. The sample taken for sequencing was PBMCs.

CDR3: CASSVDRGYGYTF. The CDR3 DNA follows: TGTGCCAGCAGCGTGGACAGGGGATATGGCTACACCTTC. This rearrangement joins TRBV7-9 to TRBJ1-2; 9 nucleotides match TRBD1. CDR1 and CDR2 (germline): SEHNR, FQNEAQ (reference sequence). The V gene end was trimmed by 5 bases and the J gene end by 5 bases; junction bases not matched to a gene: 3. The CDR3 totals 13 residues.